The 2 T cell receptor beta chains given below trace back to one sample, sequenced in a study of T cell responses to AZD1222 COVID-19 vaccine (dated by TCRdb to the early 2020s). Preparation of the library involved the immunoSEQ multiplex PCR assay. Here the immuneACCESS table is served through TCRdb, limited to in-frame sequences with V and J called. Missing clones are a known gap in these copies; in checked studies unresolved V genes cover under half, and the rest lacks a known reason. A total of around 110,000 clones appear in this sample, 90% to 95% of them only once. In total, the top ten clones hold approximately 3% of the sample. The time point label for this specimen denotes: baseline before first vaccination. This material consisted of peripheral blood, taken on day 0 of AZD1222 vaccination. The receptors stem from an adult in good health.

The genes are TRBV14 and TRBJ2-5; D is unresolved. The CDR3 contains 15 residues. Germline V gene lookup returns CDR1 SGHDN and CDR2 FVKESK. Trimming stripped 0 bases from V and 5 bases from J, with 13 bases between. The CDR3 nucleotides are TGTGCCAGCAGCCAAGACGGAAGGGCCGGGGAGACCCAGTACTTC. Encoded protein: CASSQDGRAGETQYF.

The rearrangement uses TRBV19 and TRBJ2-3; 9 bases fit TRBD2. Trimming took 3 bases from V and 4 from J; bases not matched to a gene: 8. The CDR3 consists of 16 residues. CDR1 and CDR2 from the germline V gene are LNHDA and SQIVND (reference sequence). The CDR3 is CASSISSGSLSDTQYF. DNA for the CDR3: TGTGCCAGTAGTATCAGTAGCGGGAGTCTCTCAGATACGCAGTATTTT.